The next 18 T cell receptor beta chains were all read from a single sample in a study of T-cell reconstitution after alpha-beta-depleted transplantation in children. Unique molecular identifiers were used in preparing the TCRbeta library. TCRdb used MiXCR to reprocess the PCR reads, holding one entry per CDR3 protein. The sample carries roughly 200,000 distinct CDR3 sequences, about 14% recorded once. The material was PBMCs from the stem cell graft donor, obtained from the stem cell graft. The receptors were sampled from a human donor who donated a stem cell graft to a child with acute lymphoblastic leukemia.

In its sample, this clonotype was seen many times. The rearrangement uses TRBV20-1 and TRBJ2-2, with TRBD2 as a possible D gene (5 bases). Trimming took off 1 base at V and 2 bases at J, with 14 bases between the two ends. The CDR3 length is 16 residues. The germline V gene encodes CDR1 DFQATT and CDR2 SNEGSKA (reference sequence). The CDR3 sequence: CSARGERLSNTGELFF. The CDR3 coding sequence is TGCAGTGCTAGAGGGGAGCGGTTATCCAACACCGGGGAGCTGTTTTTT.

This clonotype was counted many times. The chain joins TRBV27 to TRBJ1-6, with 11 bases identical to TRBD1. CDR3 length equals 14 residues. Looked up from germline, CDR1 is MNHEY and CDR2 is SMNVEV (reference sequence). V was pared by 3 bases and J by 10 bases, with 2 bases of the junction left unmatched. CDR3 protein: CASSFRTGGSPLHF. As DNA, the CDR3 is TGTGCCAGCAGTTTCAGGACAGGGGGCTCACCCCTCCACTTT.

There are many counts of this clonotype. The V call is TRBV24-1, the J call TRBJ2-1; no definite D call. The length of the CDR3 is 12 residues. Trimming stripped 0 bases from V and 7 bases from J, with 3 bases between. Germline-derived CDR1 and CDR2 are KGHDR and SFDVKD. The CDR3 protein is CATSDLVNEQFF. CDR3 DNA sequence: TGTGCCACCAGTGATTTGGTTAATGAGCAGTTCTTC.

This clonotype was counted ten times or more. V usage is TRBV7-8 and J usage is TRBJ2-2; 8 nucleotides line up with TRBD2. The CDR3 length is 16 residues. Germline V gives CDR1 SGHVS, CDR2 FQNEAQ. After removal of 6 bases from V and 3 bases from J, the junction contained 9 bases not matched to a gene. This chain's CDR3 is CASSLLEREHTGELFF. The CDR3 DNA reads as TGTGCCAGCAGTCTACTTGAGCGGGAGCACACCGGGGAGCTGTTTTTT.

This clonotype came up many times. The CDR3 here is CSARRSGSGRKTQYF. The CDR3 DNA reads TGCAGTGCTAGACGTAGCGGGAGTGGTAGGAAGACCCAGTACTTC. This chain joins TRBV20-1 and TRBJ2-5; 9 bases are shared with TRBD2. The J segment lost 6 bases and the V segment lost 2 bases, leaving 10 bases of the junction unmatched. CDR1 is DFQATT and CDR2 is SNEGSKA in the germline V gene (reference sequence). This CDR3 comprises 15 residues.

This clonotype was recorded many times. The DNA of the CDR3 is TGCAGTGCTTCCTATAGCAATCAGCCCCAGCATTTT. Protein sequence: CSASYSNQPQHF. V usage is TRBV20-1 and J usage is TRBJ1-5; no firm D call. Trimming pared 5 bases from V and 0 bases from J, leaving 5 bases between. Germline lookup yields CDR1 DFQATT and CDR2 SNEGSKA (reference sequence). The CDR3 has 12 residues.

The table lists this clonotype with many counts. This chain connects TRBV18 to TRBJ1-1; D unclear. Trimming took off 6 bases at V and 5 bases at J, with 13 bases between the two ends. The CDR3 extends over 13 amino acids. Germline V gives CDR1 KGHSH, CDR2 LQKENI. The CDR3, as DNA: TGTGCCAGCTCCCCGCTGGAGTGGACTGAAGCTTTCTTT. This gives the protein CASSPLEWTEAFF.

About this clonotype: This may arise from a read error, as a much more abundant clone is one base away. V gene TRBV7-9 combines with J gene TRBJ2-7; D is unresolved. The CDR3 spans 15 residues. In germline, CDR1 is SEHNR, CDR2 FQNEAQ (reference sequence). V was shortened by 5 bases and J by 3 bases, with 17 bases between the two germline ends. In DNA, the CDR3 is TGTGCCAGCAGCCATGGCCAAGAAGCCCACTACGAGCAGTACTTC. It is translated as CASSHGQEAHYEQYF.

Note on this clonotype: A single base separates this from a much larger clone, so it may be a read error. CDR3 in DNA: TGTGACAGCAGTTTAGCCGGGGGTGACACTGAAGCTTTCTTT. Protein product: CDSSLAGGDTEAFF. This chain joins TRBV12-3 or TRBV12-4 and TRBJ1-1; tentatively, D is TRBD1 (5 bases). The CDR3 consists of 14 residues.

V usage is TRBV11-2 and J usage is TRBJ1-1; a possible D gene is TRBD1 (6 bases). Per germline, CDR1 SGHAT and CDR2 FQNNGV. This CDR3 has 16 amino acids. V was trimmed by 3 bases and J by 4 bases, leaving 18 bases between them. In DNA form, the CDR3 reads TGTGCCAGCAGCTTTAGTACTGGGGGGCGCGGCACTGAAGCTTTCTTT. Its translation is CASSFSTGGRGTEAFF.

This clonotype has ten or more counts. V usage is TRBV12-3 or TRBV12-4 and J usage is TRBJ2-7, with TRBD2 matching 8 bases. The CDR3 is made up of 14 amino acids. V lost 5 bases and J lost 4; bases outside the gene matches: 7. This chain's CDR3 is CASSPEREWYEQYF. The CDR3 coding sequence is TGTGCCAGCAGTCCCGAGCGGGAGTGGTACGAGCAGTACTTC.

This clonotype was observed at least ten times. V usage is TRBV12-3 or TRBV12-4 and J usage is TRBJ2-6; no clear D. There are 15 residues in the CDR3. V lost 5 bases to trimming and J lost 0 bases, with 8 bases between them. Here the CDR3 reads CASSLPDSGANVLTF. As DNA, the CDR3 is TGTGCCAGCAGTCTACCGGACTCTGGGGCCAACGTCCTGACTTTC.

In this sample, this clonotype turned up a few times. The chain joins TRBV5-1 to TRBJ2-2; D call uncertain. Trimming pared 7 bases from V and 7 bases from J, leaving 11 bases between. The CDR3 sequence is 12 residues long. Germline V gives CDR1 SGHRS, CDR2 YFSETQ. CDR3 sequence (DNA): TGCGCCAGCCGATTTCTTTACGGGGAGCTGTTTTTT. It encodes CASRFLYGELFF.

This CDR3 reads CASSMGRRRTDTQYF. CDR3 nucleotides: TGTGCCAGTAGTATGGGCAGGAGGCGCACAGATACGCAGTATTTT. V is TRBV19 and J is TRBJ2-3, with D perhaps TRBD2 (5 bases). V was pared by 3 bases and J by 1 base, with 11 bases between. The CDR3 is 15 amino acids. Germline-derived CDR1 and CDR2 are LNHDA and SQIVND (reference sequence).

The gene calls are TRBV2 and TRBJ1-5, with D maybe TRBD1 (5 bases). Germline V gene data show CDR1 as SNHLY and CDR2 as FYNNEI. The V end was cut by 6 bases, the J end by 2 bases, with 20 bases between. This CDR3 region has 17 residues. The CDR3 sequence: CASSQTRQTWGNQPQHF. CDR3 DNA sequence: TGTGCCAGCAGCCAAACAAGACAGACTTGGGGCAATCAGCCCCAGCATTTT.

Details on this clonotype: Likely a read error: the CDR3 ends without its conserved phenylalanine or tryptophan. V gene TRBV5-1 combines with J gene TRBJ2-5; no clear D gene. Trimming shortened V by 2 bases and J by 5 bases, and 10 bases separated the two germline ends. CDR1 and CDR2 (germline): SGHRS, YFSETQ. This CDR3 has 13 residues. Written as DNA, the CDR3 is TGCGCCAGCAGCTTTAGTTCTTGGGAGACCCAGTACCTC. Translation: CASSFSSWETQYL.

This clonotype was counted ten times or more. This chain connects TRBV7-2 to TRBJ2-7, with D tentatively TRBD2 (6 bases). The CDR3 consists of 15 residues. V lost 4 bases and J lost 2, with 15 bases in between. Per germline, CDR1 SGHTA and CDR2 FQGNSA. CDR3: CASSWKGGTTYEQYF. DNA for the CDR3: TGTGCCAGCAGCTGGAAGGGCGGGACCACCTACGAGCAGTACTTC. Full variable domain (missing parts from reference TRBV7-2 and TRBJ2-7): GAGVSQSPSNKVTEKGKDVELRCDPISGHTALYWYRQSLGQGLEFLIYFQGNSAPDKSGLPSDRFSAERTGGSVSTLTIQRTQQEDSAVYLCASSWKGGTTYEQYFGPGTRLTVT.

This clonotype was counted many times. V usage is TRBV5-1 and J usage is TRBJ1-1; 8 bases match TRBD1. Germline-derived CDR1 and CDR2 are SGHRS and YFSETQ. V gave up 2 bases and J gave up 5 bases; unmatched junction bases: 8. The CDR3 is made up of 15 amino acids. CDR3 DNA: TGCGCCAGCAGCTTATCCCTTGACAGGGGAACTGAAGCTTTCTTT. This encodes CASSLSLDRGTEAFF.